Reported below is one TCR beta chain. Antigen specificity is unknown. For every subset, genomic DNA was evenly distributed across several immunoSEQ plates. Per the authors' pipeline: Filtering of immunoSEQ junctional sequences could not match full-length read filtering. TCRdb's table, derived via immunoSEQ multiplex PCR, lists solely in-frame clones and lacks some. Clone size and V and J calls were adopted from that table, with D and trimming inferred from the DNA. This repertoire shows just over 2,000,000 clones, 85% to 95% found once; its top ten account for under 0.15%. The data stem from a study of shared clonotypes between healthy human individuals. The study's findings and limits: Clonotype sharing across a few donors was observed for around 5% of naive CD4 clonotypes. Represented genetic and exposure-history diversity was restricted by having few donors.

This clonotype was sampled from a man aged 18 to 30 in good health. The material sequenced was naive CD4+ T cells sorted from blood. Subset meaning: CD45RA+ positively selected.

The CDR3 region has the DNA TGTGCCAGCAGTCGTTGGACTAGCGGGAGCAATGAGCAGTTCTTC. It specifies CASSRWTSGSNEQFF. This chain connects TRBV6-5 to TRBJ2-1, with 13 bases lining up with TRBD2. Germline V gene data show CDR1 as MNHEY and CDR2 as SVGAGI. V was pared by 5 bases and J by 6 bases, with 4 bases of the junction left unmatched. The CDR3 is 15 residues long.